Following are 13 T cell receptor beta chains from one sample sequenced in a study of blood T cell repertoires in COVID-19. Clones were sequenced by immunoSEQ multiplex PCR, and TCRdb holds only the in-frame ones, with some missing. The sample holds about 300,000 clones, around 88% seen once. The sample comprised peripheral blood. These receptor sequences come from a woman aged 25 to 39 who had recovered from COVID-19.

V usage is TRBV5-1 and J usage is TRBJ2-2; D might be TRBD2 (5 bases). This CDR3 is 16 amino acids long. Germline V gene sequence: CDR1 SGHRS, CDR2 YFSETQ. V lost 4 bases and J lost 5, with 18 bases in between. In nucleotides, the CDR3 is TGCGCCAGCAGCCGGACGTCCTACGGGGTTACCGGGGAGCTGTTTTTT. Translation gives CASSRTSYGVTGELFF. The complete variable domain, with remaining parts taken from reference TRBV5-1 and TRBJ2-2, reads KAGVTQTPRYLIKTRGQQVTLSCSPISGHRSVSWYQQTPGQGLQFLFEYFSETQRNKGNFPGRFSGRQFSNSRSEMNVSTLELGDSALYLCASSRTSYGVTGELFFGEGSRLTVL.

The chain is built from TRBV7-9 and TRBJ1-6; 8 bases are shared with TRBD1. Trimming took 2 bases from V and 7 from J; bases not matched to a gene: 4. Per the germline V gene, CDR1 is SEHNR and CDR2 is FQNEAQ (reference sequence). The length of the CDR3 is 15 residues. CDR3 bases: TGTGCCAGCAGCTTAATAGGGACAGGCAATTCACCCCTCCACTTT. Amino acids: CASSLIGTGNSPLHF.

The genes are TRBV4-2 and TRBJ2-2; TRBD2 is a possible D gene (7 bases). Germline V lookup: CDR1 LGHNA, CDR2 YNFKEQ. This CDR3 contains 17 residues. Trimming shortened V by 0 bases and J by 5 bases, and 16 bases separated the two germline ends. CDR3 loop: CASSQDPGGQMTGELFF. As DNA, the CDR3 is TGTGCCAGCAGCCAAGATCCGGGGGGCCAAATGACCGGGGAGCTGTTTTTT.

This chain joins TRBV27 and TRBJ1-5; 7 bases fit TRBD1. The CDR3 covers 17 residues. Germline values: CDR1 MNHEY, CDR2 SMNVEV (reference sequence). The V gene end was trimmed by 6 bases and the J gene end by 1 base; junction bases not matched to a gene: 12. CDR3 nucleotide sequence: TGTGCCAGCAGCCATACCCGGGACAGTCAAAGCAATCAGCCCCAGCATTTT. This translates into CASSHTRDSQSNQPQHF.

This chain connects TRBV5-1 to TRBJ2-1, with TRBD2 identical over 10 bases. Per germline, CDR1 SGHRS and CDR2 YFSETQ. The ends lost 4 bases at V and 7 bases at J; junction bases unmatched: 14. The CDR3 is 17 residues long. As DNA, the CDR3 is TGCGCCAGCAGCCCAACTAGCGGGGCCCTTTTCTCGAATGAGCAGTTCTTC. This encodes CASSPTSGALFSNEQFF.

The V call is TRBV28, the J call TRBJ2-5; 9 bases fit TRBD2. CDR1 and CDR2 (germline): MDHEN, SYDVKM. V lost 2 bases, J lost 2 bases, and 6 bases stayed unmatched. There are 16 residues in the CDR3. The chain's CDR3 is CASSLISGGGQETQYF. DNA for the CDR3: TGTGCCAGCAGTTTAATTAGCGGGGGAGGTCAAGAGACCCAGTACTTC.

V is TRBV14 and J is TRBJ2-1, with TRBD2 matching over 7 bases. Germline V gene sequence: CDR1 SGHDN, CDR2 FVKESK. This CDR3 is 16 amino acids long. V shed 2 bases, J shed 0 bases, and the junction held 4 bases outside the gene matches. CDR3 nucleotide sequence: TGTGCCAGCAGCCAACTCCCTAGCGGCTCCTACAATGAGCAGTTCTTC. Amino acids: CASSQLPSGSYNEQFF.

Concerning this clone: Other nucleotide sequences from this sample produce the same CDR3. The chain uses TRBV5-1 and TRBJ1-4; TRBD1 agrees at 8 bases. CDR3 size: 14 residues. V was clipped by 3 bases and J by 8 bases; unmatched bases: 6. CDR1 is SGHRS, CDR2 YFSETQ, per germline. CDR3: CASSSGTGDEKLFF. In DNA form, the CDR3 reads TGCGCCAGCAGCTCCGGGACAGGAGACGAAAAACTGTTTTTT. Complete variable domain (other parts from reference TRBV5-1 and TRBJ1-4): KAGVTQTPRYLIKTRGQQVTLSCSPISGHRSVSWYQQTPGQGLQFLFEYFSETQRNKGNFPGRFSGRQFSNSRSEMNVSTLELGDSALYLCASSSGTGDEKLFFGSGTQLSVL.

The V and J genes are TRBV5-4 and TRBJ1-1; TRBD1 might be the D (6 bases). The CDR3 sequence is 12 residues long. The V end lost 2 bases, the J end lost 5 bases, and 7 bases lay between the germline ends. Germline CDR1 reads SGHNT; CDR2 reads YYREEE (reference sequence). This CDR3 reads CASSFQGTEAFF. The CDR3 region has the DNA TGTGCCAGCAGCTTCCAGGGGACTGAAGCTTTCTTT. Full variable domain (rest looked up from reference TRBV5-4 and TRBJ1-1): ETGVTQSPTHLIKTRGQQVTLRCSSQSGHNTVSWYQQALGQGPQFIFQYYREEENGRGNFPPRFSGLQFPNYSSELNVNALELDDSALYLCASSFQGTEAFFGQGTRLTVV.

CDR3 DNA sequence: TGTGCCAGCAGCTTTGGGGGACTGGGACCCTACTCCTACAATGAGCAGTTCTTC. The encoded protein is CASSFGGLGPYSYNEQFF. The chain is built from TRBV7-8 and TRBJ2-1; D might be TRBD2 (6 bases). The germline CDR1 and CDR2 sequences are SGHVS and FQNEAQ. The V gene lost 3 bases and the J gene lost 0 bases, with 18 bases spanning the gap. The CDR3 covers 18 residues. The entire variable domain, with the rest obtained from reference TRBV7-8 and TRBJ2-1, is as follows: GAGVSQSPRYKVAKRGQDVALRCDPISGHVSLFWYQQALGQGPEFLTYFQNEAQLDKSGLPSDRFFAERPEGSVSTLKIQRTQQEDSAVYLCASSFGGLGPYSYNEQFFGPGTRLTVL.

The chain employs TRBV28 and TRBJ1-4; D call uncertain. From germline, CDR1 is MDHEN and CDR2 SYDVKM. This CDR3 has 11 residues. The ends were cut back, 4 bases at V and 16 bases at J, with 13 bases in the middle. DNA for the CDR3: TGTGCCAGCAGTTCTTTCCGGGATCAGTTTTTT. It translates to CASSSFRDQFF.

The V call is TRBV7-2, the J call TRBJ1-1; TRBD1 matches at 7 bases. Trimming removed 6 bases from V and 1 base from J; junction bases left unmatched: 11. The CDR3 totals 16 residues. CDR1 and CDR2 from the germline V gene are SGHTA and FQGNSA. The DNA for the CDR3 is TGTGCCAGCAGACCCAGACAGGGTGGAAGGAACACTGAAGCTTTCTTT. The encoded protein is CASRPRQGGRNTEAFF. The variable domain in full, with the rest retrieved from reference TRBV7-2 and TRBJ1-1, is GAGVSQSPSNKVTEKGKDVELRCDPISGHTALYWYRQSLGQGLEFLIYFQGNSAPDKSGLPSDRFSAERTGGSVSTLTIQRTQQEDSAVYLCASRPRQGGRNTEAFFGQGTRLTVV.

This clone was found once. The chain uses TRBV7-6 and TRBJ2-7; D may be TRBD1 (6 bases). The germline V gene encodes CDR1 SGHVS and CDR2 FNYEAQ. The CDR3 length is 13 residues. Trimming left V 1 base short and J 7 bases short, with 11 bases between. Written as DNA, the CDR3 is TGTGCCAGCAGCTTAGAAACAGGGTCGGAGCAGTACTTC. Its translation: CASSLETGSEQYF.